The 7 T cell receptor beta chains below were found in one sample sequenced in a study of response to subunit inactivated influenza vaccine. In TCRdb, the RT-PCR reads were re-called with MiXCR into one record per CDR3 protein. This table holds about 520,000 distinct CDR3 sequences, 25% found once. The sequencing here drew on CD4+ T cells sorted from PBMCs, taken approximately 5 days after vaccination. The receptors originated from a man between 45 and 60 years old who received an inactivated influenza vaccine.

This clonotype has a handful of counts. V and J are TRBV7-2 and TRBJ1-4; D remains ambiguous. The CDR3 sequence is 15 residues long. V was shortened by 1 base and J by 7 bases, with 13 bases between the two germline ends. The germline gives CDR1 SGHTA, CDR2 FQGNSA. The CDR3 DNA sequence: TGTGCCAGCAGCTTAGAGCTCGGACGGGGTGAAAAACTGTTTTTT. This codes for CASSLELGRGEKLFF.

This clonotype was counted only a few times. This chain uses TRBV6-2 or TRBV6-3 with TRBJ2-1, with a weak D call TRBD2 (6 bases). CDR1 is MNHEY and CDR2 is SVGEGT in the germline V gene. The CDR3 has 14 amino acids. The germline V and J ends were trimmed by 2 bases and 9 bases, with 14 bases remaining between them. Here the CDR3 DNA reads TGTGCCAGCAGTTACCAGAACAGGCGGGGTGAGCAGTTCTTC. This encodes CASSYQNRRGEQFF.

This chain links TRBV15 with TRBJ2-5; 11 bases match TRBD2. This CDR3 comprises 17 residues. Trimming took 1 base from V and 2 from J; bases not matched to a gene: 6. Germline V CDR1 and CDR2: LNHNV, YYDKDF (reference sequence). Written as DNA, the CDR3 is TGTGCCACCAGCAGAGGCCCTAGCGGGGGGACTCAAGAGACCCAGTACTTC. Amino acid sequence: CATSRGPSGGTQETQYF.

This chain connects TRBV12-3 or TRBV12-4 to TRBJ2-2; 7 bases are a match to TRBD2. Trimming removed 2 bases from V and 8 bases from J; junction bases left unmatched: 11. The CDR3 contains 16 residues. CDR3 region: CASSLRLALGGGELFF. DNA for the CDR3: TGTGCCAGCAGTTTACGTCTAGCCCTCGGGGGGGGGGAGCTGTTTTTT.

V is TRBV2 and J is TRBJ2-1, with 9 bases aligning to TRBD1. CDR3 length equals 15 residues. V lost 7 bases to trimming and J lost 3 bases; unmatched junction nucleotides: 7. Germline CDR1 is SNHLY and CDR2 is FYNNEI. The CDR3 is CASTGGGQGYNEQFF. DNA of the CDR3: TGTGCCAGCACTGGGGGGGGACAGGGCTACAATGAGCAGTTCTTC.

V is TRBV7-2 and J is TRBJ2-1; 11 positions agree with TRBD2. V shed 6 bases, J shed 2 bases, and the junction held 3 bases outside the gene matches. The CDR3 totals 15 residues. Germline CDR1 reads SGHTA; CDR2 reads FQGNSA. CDR3: CASRIAGGTYNEQFF. The CDR3 bases are TGTGCCAGCAGGATAGCGGGGGGGACCTACAATGAGCAGTTCTTC.

The chain is built from TRBV28 and TRBJ2-4; D is possibly TRBD1 or TRBD2 (5 bases each). Germline assignment: CDR1 MDHEN and CDR2 SYDVKM. V was pared by 5 bases and J by 8 bases, with 13 bases between. CDR3 size: 13 residues. The CDR3 protein is CASSAFEGHIQYF. The CDR3 nucleotides read TGTGCCAGCAGTGCTTTCGAGGGACACATTCAGTACTTC.